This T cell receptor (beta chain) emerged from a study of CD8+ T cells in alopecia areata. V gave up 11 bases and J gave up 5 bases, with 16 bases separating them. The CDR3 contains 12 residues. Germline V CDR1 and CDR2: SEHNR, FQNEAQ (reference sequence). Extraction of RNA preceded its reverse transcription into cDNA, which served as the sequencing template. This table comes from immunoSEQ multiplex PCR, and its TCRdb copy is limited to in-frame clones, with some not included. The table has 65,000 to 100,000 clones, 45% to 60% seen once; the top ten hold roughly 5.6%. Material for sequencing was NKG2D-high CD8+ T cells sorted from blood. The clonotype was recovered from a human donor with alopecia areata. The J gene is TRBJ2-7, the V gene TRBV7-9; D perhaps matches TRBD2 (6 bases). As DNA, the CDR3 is TGTGCCGGATCCCCCCCGGGGGACGAGCAGTACTTC. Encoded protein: CAGSPPGDEQYF.